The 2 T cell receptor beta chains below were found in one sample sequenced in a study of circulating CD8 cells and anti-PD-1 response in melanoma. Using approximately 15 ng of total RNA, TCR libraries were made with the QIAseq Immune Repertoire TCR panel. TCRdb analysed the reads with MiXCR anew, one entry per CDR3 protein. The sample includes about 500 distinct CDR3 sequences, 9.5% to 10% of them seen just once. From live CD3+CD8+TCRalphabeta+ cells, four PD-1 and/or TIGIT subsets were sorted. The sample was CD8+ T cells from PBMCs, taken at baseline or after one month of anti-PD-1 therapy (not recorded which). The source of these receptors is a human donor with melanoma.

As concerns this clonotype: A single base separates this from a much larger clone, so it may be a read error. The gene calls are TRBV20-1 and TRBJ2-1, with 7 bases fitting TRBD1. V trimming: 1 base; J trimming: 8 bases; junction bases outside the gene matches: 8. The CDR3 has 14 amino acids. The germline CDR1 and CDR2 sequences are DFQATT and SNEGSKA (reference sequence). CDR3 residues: CSARGYRGRDEQFF. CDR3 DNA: TGCAGTGCTAGAGGTTACAGGGGAAGGGATGAGCAGTTCTTC.

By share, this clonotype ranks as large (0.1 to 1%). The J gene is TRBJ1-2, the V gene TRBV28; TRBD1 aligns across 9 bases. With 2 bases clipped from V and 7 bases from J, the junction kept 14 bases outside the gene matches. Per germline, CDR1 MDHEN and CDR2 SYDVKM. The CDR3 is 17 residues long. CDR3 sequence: CASSLINGTGTWGGYTF. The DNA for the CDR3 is TGTGCCAGCAGTTTAATCAACGGGACAGGGACTTGGGGTGGCTACACCTTC.